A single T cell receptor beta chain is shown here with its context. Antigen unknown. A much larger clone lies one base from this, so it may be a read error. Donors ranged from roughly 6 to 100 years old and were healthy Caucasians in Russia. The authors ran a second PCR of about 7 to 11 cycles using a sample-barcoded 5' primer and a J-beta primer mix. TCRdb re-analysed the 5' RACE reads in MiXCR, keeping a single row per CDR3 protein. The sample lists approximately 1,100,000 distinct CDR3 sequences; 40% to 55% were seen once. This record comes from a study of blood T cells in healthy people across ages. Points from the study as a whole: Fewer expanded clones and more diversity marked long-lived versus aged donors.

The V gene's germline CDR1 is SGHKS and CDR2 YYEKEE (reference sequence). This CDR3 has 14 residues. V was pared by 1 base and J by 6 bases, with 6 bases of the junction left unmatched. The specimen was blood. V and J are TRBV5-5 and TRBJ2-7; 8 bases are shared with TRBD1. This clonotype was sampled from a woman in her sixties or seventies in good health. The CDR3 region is CASSLWDRSREQYF. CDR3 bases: TGTGCCAGCAGCTTGTGGGACAGGTCCCGCGAGCAGTACTTC.